A single sample is the source of the 15 T cell receptor beta chains below, sequenced in a study of immune heterogeneity within non-small cell lung tumors. It was with 32 V and 13 J primers that multiplex PCR amplified TCR beta CDR3. A single record per CDR3 protein comes from TCRdb applying MiXCR to the multiplex PCR reads. The repertoire has 1,500 to 2,500 distinct CDR3 sequences, 25% to 30% of them found once; the top ten carry 13%. For each sample, template was 450 to 750 ng of bulk tumor genomic DNA. Surgeons took several biopsies per primary tumor, spaced far apart, during surgery. Untreated, newly diagnosed non-small cell lung cancer patients underwent curative surgery. Sequenced sample: lung tumor tissue. The receptors come from a woman in her forties or fifties with non-small cell lung cancer.

J is TRBJ2-3 and V is TRBV28; 10 bases agree with TRBD2. V was clipped by 5 bases and J by 6 bases; unmatched bases: 11. The germline V gene has CDR1 MDHEN and CDR2 SYDVKM. CDR3 length equals 16 residues. CDR3 sequence: CASSPLAGVIGDTQYF. The DNA for the CDR3 is TGTGCCAGCAGTCCCCTAGCGGGGGTGATTGGGGATACGCAGTATTTT.

By share of the sample, this clonotype is medium-sized. The gene calls are TRBV4-2 and TRBJ2-7; D unresolved. V lost 0 bases, J lost 6 bases, and 21 bases lay in between. The CDR3 has 17 residues. CDR1 and CDR2 from the germline V gene are LGHNA and YNFKEQ. CDR3 protein: CASSQEGFGPSEGEQYF. The CDR3 DNA follows: TGTGCCAGCAGCCAAGAAGGATTTGGGCCAAGCGAAGGCGAGCAGTACTTC.

The chain carries TRBV5-1 and TRBJ1-1; D remains unclear. The germline V and J ends were trimmed by 4 bases and 2 bases, with 15 bases remaining between them. The CDR3 is 15 amino acids. Germline-derived CDR1 and CDR2 are SGHRS and YFSETQ. CDR3 sequence (DNA): TGCGCCAGCAGCCCGGCAGGCGCCCGAAACACTGAAGCTTTCTTT. It specifies CASSPAGARNTEAFF.

This clonotype was counted a few times. V is TRBV20-1 and J is TRBJ1-3; no clear D gene. The length of the CDR3 is 13 residues. Per the germline V gene, CDR1 is DFQATT and CDR2 is SNEGSKA (reference sequence). V gave up 6 bases and J gave up 4 bases, with 13 bases separating them. CDR3 nucleotides: TGCAGTGCCCGGACTCCACCGGGAAACACCATATATTTT. Translated, it gives CSARTPPGNTIYF.

Worth noting for this clonotype: With a much larger clone just one base away, this may be a read error. V usage is TRBV15 and J usage is TRBJ1-1; D is unresolved. This CDR3 comprises 15 residues. Looked up from germline, CDR1 is LNHNV and CDR2 is YYDKDF (reference sequence). The V gene lost 4 bases and the J gene lost 5 bases, with 17 bases spanning the gap. The CDR3 spells CATSKGLSRGTEAFF. The CDR3 bases are TGTGCCACCAGCAAGGGTCTTTCTAGAGGGACTGAAGCTTTCTTT.

The chain links TRBV20-1 to TRBJ1-6; D uncertain. Looked up from germline, CDR1 is DFQATT and CDR2 is SNEGSKA (reference sequence). With 0 bases removed from V and 7 bases from J, the gap between germline ends came to 10 bases. The CDR3 loop spans 14 amino acids. CDR3 in amino acids: CSARDSVLNSPLHF. The CDR3, as DNA: TGCAGTGCTAGAGATTCGGTCTTAAATTCACCCCTCCACTTT.

This sequence joins TRBV2 and TRBJ2-3; D is ambiguous. Germline V lookup: CDR1 SNHLY, CDR2 FYNNEI. Between the trimmed V and J ends, which lost 7 bases and 2 bases, there was a span of 13 bases. This CDR3 region has 14 residues. The chain's CDR3 is CASKEGRNTDTQYF. The CDR3 nucleotides read TGTGCCAGCAAGGAAGGCAGAAACACAGATACGCAGTATTTT.

This chain uses TRBV7-6 with TRBJ1-1; D is unresolved. Per germline, CDR1 SGHVS and CDR2 FNYEAQ. V was cut by 5 bases and J by 3 bases, with 10 bases left in between. The CDR3 extends over 13 amino acids. The CDR3 sequence is CASSRELDTEAFF. CDR3 sequence (DNA): TGTGCCAGCAGCAGAGAGTTGGACACTGAAGCTTTCTTT. The variable domain in full, completed from reference TRBV7-6 and TRBJ1-1, reads GAGVSQSPRYKVTKRGQDVALRCDPISGHVSLYWYRQALGQGPEFLTYFNYEAQQDKSGLPNDRFSAERPEGSISTLTIQRTEQRDSAMYRCASSRELDTEAFFGQGTRLTVV.

This clonotype rates as medium-sized. The chain has TRBV15 and TRBJ2-5; TRBD2 agrees at 7 bases. The CDR3 covers 16 residues. Germline CDR1 LNHNV, CDR2 YYDKDF (reference sequence). The J segment lost 1 base and the V segment lost 1 base, leaving 6 bases of the junction unmatched. The CDR3 reads CATSRGGLAVQETQYF. In nucleotides, the CDR3 is TGTGCCACCAGCAGAGGAGGTCTAGCGGTCCAAGAGACCCAGTACTTC.

The gene calls are TRBV6-1 and TRBJ2-5; 7 bases are a match to TRBD2. The CDR3 spans 16 residues. Germline V gene data show CDR1 as MNHNS and CDR2 as SASEGT. J lost 3 bases, V lost 2 bases, and 9 bases had no gene match. The CDR3 DNA sequence: TGTGCCAGCAGTGAACTCGGTGGCCGGGGGGAAGAGACCCAGTACTTC. It specifies CASSELGGRGEETQYF.

To note about this clonotype: An end of the junction does not agree with germline; a read error may underlie this. The CDR3 sequence is CASSLGQGRF. CDR3 nucleotides: TGTGCCAGCAGCTTGGGACAGGGTAGATTT. This rearrangement joins TRBV7-9 to TRBJ2-3; 9 nucleotides match TRBD1. Germline values: CDR1 SEHNR, CDR2 FQNEAQ (reference sequence). This CDR3 region has 10 residues.

The genes are TRBV20-1 and TRBJ2-5; TRBD2 matches at 7 bases. Trimming cost V 1 base and J 5 bases; bases outside gene matches: 4. Germline lookup yields CDR1 DFQATT and CDR2 SNEGSKA (reference sequence). This CDR3 has 13 amino acids. The CDR3 DNA sequence: TGCAGTGCTAGAGCGGGGGGACGGGAGACCCAGTACTTC. Amino acids: CSARAGGRETQYF.

Details on this clonotype: A clone one base away is much larger, so this may be a read error. V gene TRBV24-1 combines with J gene TRBJ1-2; D is unresolved. The CDR3 loop spans 13 amino acids. CDR1 KGHDR and CDR2 SFDVKD come from the germline V gene. The CDR3 DNA is TGTGTCACCAGTGACCGCACAGATAATGGCTACACCTTC. It encodes CVTSDRTDNGYTF.

This chain joins TRBV30 and TRBJ2-1; TRBD2 agrees at 10 bases. The CDR3 loop spans 12 amino acids. Trimming removed 8 bases from V and 3 bases from J; junction bases left unmatched: 1. Germline assignment: CDR1 GTSNPN and CDR2 SVGIG (reference sequence). CDR3 in DNA: TGTGCCCGGACTAGCGGCTACAATGAGCAGTTCTTC. This gives the protein CARTSGYNEQFF.

CDR3 sequence reads: CASRGGAKLFF. The CDR3, as DNA: TGCGCCAGCAGGGGGGGGGCAAAACTGTTTTTT. The V and J genes are TRBV10-1 and TRBJ1-4; maybe TRBD1 (6 bases). V lost 6 bases to trimming and J lost 10 bases, with 9 bases between them. Germline loops: CDR1 WNHNN, CDR2 SYGVQD (reference sequence). The length of the CDR3 is 11 residues.